One and the same sample provided the 18 T cell receptor beta chains below, sequenced in a study of regulatory T cells in long-lasting Graves disease. The authors built TCR beta libraries using iRepertoire HTBI primers and Arm-PCR of CDR3 regions. From the multiplex PCR reads, TCRdb called clonotypes with MiXCR, one entry per CDR3 protein. The sample has around 500,000 distinct CDR3 sequences; around 11% are singletons. Noted time point: newly diagnosed GD, antithyroid drugs for less than 3 months. PBMC RNA was the source of the TCR library. This sample was shared with a second study, whose subject was T cells in Graves' hyperthyroidism and ophthalmopathy.

Sequences were derived from peripheral blood mononuclear cells (PBMCs), sampled at new diagnosis, from a patient treated with antithyroid drugs. All receptors derive from a woman aged 25 to 45 with Graves disease.

There are many counts of this clonotype. The rearrangement links TRBV27 to TRBJ2-7; D may be TRBD1 (6 bases). The CDR3 totals 13 residues. Germline V lookup: CDR1 MNHEY, CDR2 SMNVEV (reference sequence). V dropped 2 bases and J dropped 5 bases, with 10 bases sitting between them. CDR3 residues: CASSLTGPNEQYF. For the CDR3, the DNA is TGTGCCAGCAGTTTAACAGGGCCTAACGAGCAGTACTTC.

This clonotype came up many times. The rearrangement joins TRBV11-2 to TRBJ1-3, with a tentative D call TRBD1 (6 bases). Germline lookup yields CDR1 SGHAT and CDR2 FQNNGV. Trimming took off 5 bases at V and 0 bases at J, with 17 bases between the two ends. The CDR3 covers 17 residues. The CDR3 region has the DNA TGTGCCAGCAGCGTATATAGGACAGCCAGCTCTGGAAACACCATATATTTT. This sequence encodes CASSVYRTASSGNTIYF. Variable domain in full (rest from reference TRBV11-2 and TRBJ1-3): EAGVAQSPRYKIIEKRQSVAFWCNPISGHATLYWYQQILGQGPKLLIQFQNNGVVDDSQLPKDRFSAERLKGVDSTLKIQPAKLEDSAVYLCASSVYRTASSGNTIYFGEGSWLTVV.

This clonotype was detected only a few times. The chain has TRBV24-1 and TRBJ1-5; D gene uncertain. Germline V gene sequence: CDR1 KGHDR, CDR2 SFDVKD. V was clipped by 4 bases and J by 9 bases, with 15 bases between them. The CDR3 is 14 residues long. CDR3 DNA: TGTGCCACCAGTGACTCGATTGAGGCGGGGCCCCAGCATTTT. Its protein is CATSDSIEAGPQHF.

This clonotype was seen ten or more times. The chain combines TRBV18 with TRBJ2-7; 11 nucleotides line up with TRBD2. Trimming at V came to 3 bases and at J to 1 base, leaving 5 bases not matched to a gene. In germline, CDR1 is KGHSH, CDR2 LQKENI. There are 16 residues in the CDR3. The CDR3, as DNA: TGTGCCAGCTCACCCTTAGGGACTAGCGGTTCCTACGAGCAGTACTTC. Translation gives CASSPLGTSGSYEQYF.

The V and J genes are TRBV12-3 or TRBV12-4 and TRBJ1-4; 7 positions match TRBD1. This CDR3 has 15 residues. V dropped 4 bases and J dropped 8; count of bases not matched to a gene: 10. CDR3 DNA: TGTGCCAGCAGTTCTAGACAGGGAGGTGGGGAAAAACTGTTTTTT. Encoded protein: CASSSRQGGGEKLFF.

In its sample, this clonotype was seen many times. This rearrangement joins TRBV20-1 to TRBJ2-5; D remains ambiguous. This CDR3 has 12 amino acids. CDR1 is DFQATT, CDR2 SNEGSKA, per germline (reference sequence). V lost 5 bases and J lost 5, with 12 bases in between. CDR3 protein: CSAPESGETQYF. The CDR3 DNA reads TGCAGTGCTCCCGAGTCCGGGGAGACCCAGTACTTC.

In its sample, this clonotype was seen many times. V usage is TRBV28 and J usage is TRBJ1-1; D is uncertain. The CDR3 is 14 amino acids. CDR1 is MDHEN and CDR2 is SYDVKM in the germline V gene. V was clipped by 6 bases and J by 3 bases, with 14 bases between them. The CDR3 reads CASSPYGSHTEAFF. In DNA form, the CDR3 reads TGTGCCAGCAGCCCGTATGGCAGTCACACTGAAGCTTTCTTT.

This clonotype was counted many times. The chain couples TRBV12-3 or TRBV12-4 to TRBJ2-7; maybe TRBD2 (6 bases). V lost 8 bases to trimming and J lost 0 bases, with 8 bases between them. The CDR3 loop spans 12 amino acids. CDR3 amino acids: CASRGSSYEQYF. The CDR3 DNA follows: TGTGCCAGCCGGGGGAGCTCCTACGAGCAGTACTTC.

The chain employs TRBV7-2 and TRBJ2-3; D uncertain. The CDR3 runs to 14 residues. V lost 5 bases, J lost 0 bases, and 9 bases lay in between. CDR1 is SGHTA and CDR2 is FQGNSA in the germline V gene. CDR3 loop: CASSPQESTDTQYF. CDR3 bases: TGTGCCAGCAGCCCGCAAGAGAGCACAGATACGCAGTATTTT.

The chain combines TRBV9 with TRBJ1-2; 7 positions match TRBD1. Germline CDR1 reads SGDLS; CDR2 reads YYNGEE. Trimming cost V 4 bases and J 5 bases; bases outside gene matches: 14. The CDR3 loop spans 16 amino acids. The CDR3 loop reads CASSRTSQGRYYGYTF. CDR3 in DNA: TGTGCCAGCAGCCGGACTTCACAGGGGCGATATTATGGCTACACCTTC.

There are a few counts of this clonotype. The genes are TRBV19 and TRBJ2-2; 8 bases agree with TRBD1. V was pared by 5 bases and J by 4 bases, with 9 bases of the junction left unmatched. The CDR3 covers 16 residues. Per the germline V gene, CDR1 is LNHDA and CDR2 is SQIVND (reference sequence). The CDR3 sequence is CASSPPGTGRTGELFF. The DNA of the CDR3 is TGTGCCAGTAGTCCTCCCGGGACAGGCCGCACCGGGGAGCTGTTTTTT.

This clonotype was seen a handful of times. The chain couples TRBV19 to TRBJ2-4, with D possibly being TRBD2 (5 bases). The ends were cut back, 5 bases at V and 6 bases at J, with 8 bases in the middle. Germline loops: CDR1 LNHDA, CDR2 SQIVND (reference sequence). This CDR3 contains 12 residues. The CDR3 bases are TGTGCCAGTAGTTGGAGCGGAAACATTCAGTACTTC. The encoded protein is CASSWSGNIQYF.

The V and J genes are TRBV19 and TRBJ1-1; no firm D call. The CDR3 is 14 amino acids. V was trimmed by 3 bases and J by 3 bases, leaving 11 bases between them. Germline CDR1 LNHDA, CDR2 SQIVND (reference sequence). CDR3 DNA sequence: TGTGCCAGTAGTATTAAGGGCTCGTACACTGAAGCTTTCTTT. As protein: CASSIKGSYTEAFF.

Only a few counts were recorded for this clonotype. The chain combines TRBV7-3 with TRBJ2-7, with a weak D call TRBD2 (6 bases). V was cut by 5 bases and J by 6 bases, with 17 bases left in between. Germline V gives CDR1 SGHTA, CDR2 FQGTGA. The CDR3 length is 14 residues. The CDR3 sequence is CASSPPGAKSEQYF. CDR3 DNA: TGTGCCAGCAGCCCCCCGGGAGCGAAATCCGAGCAGTACTTC.

This clonotype was seen at least ten times. The genes are TRBV2 and TRBJ2-3; D uncertain. The germline V gene has CDR1 SNHLY and CDR2 FYNNEI. V dropped 1 base and J dropped 7 bases, with 6 bases sitting between them. CDR3 length: 12 residues. In DNA form, the CDR3 reads TGTGCCAGCAGTGAAGTTTTCAATACGCAGTATTTT. This sequence encodes CASSEVFNTQYF. Full variable domain (remainder filled in from reference TRBV2 and TRBJ2-3): EPEVTQTPSHQVTQMGQEVILRCVPISNHLYFYWYRQILGQKVEFLVSFYNNEISEKSEIFDDQFSVERPDGSNFTLKIRSTKLEDSAMYFCASSEVFNTQYFGPGTRLTVL.

This clonotype was counted a few times. One end of the junction does not line up with germline, which may come from a read error. The V gene is TRBV6-1, the J gene TRBJ1-4; possibly TRBD1 for D (6 bases). The CDR3 extends over 14 amino acids. Germline CDR1 MNHNS, CDR2 SASEGT. CDR3 residues: CAGSEVGAVEKLFF. The CDR3 DNA is TGTGCCGGCAGTGAAGTGGGGGCGGTAGAAAAACTGTTTTTT.

There are many counts of this clonotype. The chain employs TRBV28 and TRBJ2-3; 8 bases are a match to TRBD2. CDR1 and CDR2 (germline): MDHEN, SYDVKM. V shed 5 bases, J shed 10 bases, and the junction held 17 bases outside the gene matches. The length of the CDR3 is 16 residues. CDR3 in DNA: TGTGCCAGCAGTCCCGGGGGGGCGGGAGAAGACAGCGCGCAGTATTTT. Translating gives CASSPGGAGEDSAQYF.

This clonotype came up a few times. The CDR3 DNA follows: TGTGCCAGCAGCGTTTCGGCGGGAGGAAGTTTATCCTACAATGAGCAGTTCTTC. Amino acid sequence: CASSVSAGGSLSYNEQFF. V usage is TRBV9 and J usage is TRBJ2-1; 8 positions agree with TRBD2. This CDR3 contains 18 residues. The junction had 11 bases not matched to a gene; V was cut back by 2 bases and J by 1 base. CDR1 SGDLS and CDR2 YYNGEE come from the germline V gene. Full variable domain (missing parts from reference TRBV9 and TRBJ2-1): DSGVTQTPKHLITATGQRVTLRCSPRSGDLSVYWYQQSLDQGLQFLIQYYNGEERAKGNILERFSAQQFPDLHSELNLSSLELGDSALYFCASSVSAGGSLSYNEQFFGPGTRLTVL.